This passage covers 29 T cell receptor beta chains from one sample sequenced in a study of T cell repertoires in cytomegalovirus infection. Via MiXCR, TCRdb re-called the reads, giving one row per CDR3 protein. Of about 490,000 distinct CDR3 sequences listed, 10% to 12% were seen once; the top ten hold 10%. The sequenced sample consisted of PBMCs. The receptors shown here come from a human donor in good health (CMV status not recorded). Some clones in this sample may be carry-over from other donors' samples.

This clonotype was observed many times. This chain links TRBV7-6 with TRBJ2-5, with 7 bases aligning to TRBD2. The trim removed 1 base at V and 2 bases at J, leaving 7 bases unmatched. Germline V gene lookup returns CDR1 SGHVS and CDR2 FNYEAQ. The CDR3 consists of 16 residues. CDR3 sequence (DNA): TGTGCCAGCAGCTTAGTCAGGCTAGCGGATCAAGAGACCCAGTACTTC. Translating it yields CASSLVRLADQETQYF.

This clonotype was recorded many times. The chain has TRBV19 and TRBJ1-5, with TRBD1 matching 7 bases. CDR1 and CDR2 (germline): LNHDA, SQIVND (reference sequence). Trimming at V came to 8 bases and at J to 7 bases, leaving 14 bases not matched to a gene. CDR3 size: 15 residues. As DNA, the CDR3 is TGTGCCAGTCACAGGGGCATAACAGGATTCCAGCCCCAGCATTTT. Translation: CASHRGITGFQPQHF.

A remark on this clonotype: Just one base apart from a much larger clone, this may be a read error. The rearrangement uses TRBV15 and TRBJ2-7; TRBD2 is a possible D gene (6 bases). Germline V lookup: CDR1 LNHNV, CDR2 YYDKDF (reference sequence). CDR3 size: 16 residues. CDR3 protein: CATSRGGASATYEQCF. The CDR3 DNA sequence: TGTGCCACCAGCAGAGGAGGAGCTAGCGCGACCTACGAGCAGTGCTTC.

This clonotype occurred many times. The rearrangement joins TRBV7-9 to TRBJ2-1, with TRBD2 matching over 11 bases. Germline assignment: CDR1 SEHNR and CDR2 FQNEAQ (reference sequence). The CDR3 has 17 residues. V gave up 6 bases and J gave up 5 bases; unmatched junction bases: 12. The CDR3: CASRQTGTSGSHNEQFF. The DNA for the CDR3 is TGTGCCAGCAGACAGACCGGGACTAGCGGTAGCCACAATGAGCAGTTCTTC.

This rearrangement joins TRBV14 to TRBJ2-1; D ambiguous. The CDR3 contains 11 residues. With 1 base removed from V and 12 bases from J, the gap between germline ends came to 7 bases. Germline CDR1 reads SGHDN; CDR2 reads FVKESK. The chain's CDR3 is CASSQVGRQFF. The CDR3 DNA is TGTGCCAGCAGCCAAGTAGGCAGGCAGTTCTTC.

A few counts support this clonotype. The chain carries TRBV7-3 and TRBJ2-1; possibly TRBD2 for D (5 bases). This CDR3 region has 14 residues. Trimming took 6 bases from V and 3 from J, leaving 12 bases between them. Germline CDR1 is SGHTA and CDR2 is FQGTGA. In nucleotides, the CDR3 is TGTGCCAGCAGGGACTCGTCCGGCTACAATGAGCAGTTCTTC. Its translation is CASRDSSGYNEQFF. Filled out from reference TRBV7-3 and TRBJ2-1, the complete variable domain reads GAGVSQTPSNKVTEKGKYVELRCDPISGHTALYWYRQSLGQGPEFLIYFQGTGAADDSGLPNDRFFAVRPEGSVSTLKIQRTERGDSAVYLCASRDSSGYNEQFFGPGTRLTVL.

This clonotype has a count of ten or more. The V call is TRBV6-6, the J call TRBJ2-3; TRBD1 matches 10 bases. In germline, CDR1 is MNHNY, CDR2 SVGAGI (reference sequence). The CDR3 length is 16 residues. J lost 5 bases, V lost 1 base, and 6 bases had no gene match. This chain's CDR3 is CASSYFGTGEGDTQYF. The CDR3 DNA reads as TGTGCCAGCAGTTACTTCGGGACAGGGGAGGGAGATACGCAGTATTTT.

This clonotype was seen many times. The chain combines TRBV10-3 with TRBJ2-3; D gene ambiguous. From germline, CDR1 is ENHRY and CDR2 SYGVKD. The CDR3 loop spans 19 amino acids. The V end lost 0 bases, the J end lost 0 bases, and 19 bases lay between the germline ends. Here the CDR3 DNA reads TGTGCCATCAGTGAGTCCAGAGTAGGAGTGCTAGTTAGCACAGATACGCAGTATTTT. This sequence encodes CAISESRVGVLVSTDTQYF.

This chain links TRBV5-4 with TRBJ2-1; tentatively, D is TRBD2 (6 bases). Germline assignment: CDR1 SGHNT and CDR2 YYREEE (reference sequence). Trimming pared 0 bases from V and 0 bases from J, leaving 10 bases between. This CDR3 spans 16 amino acids. This CDR3 is CASSLVFGGSYNEQFF. Here the CDR3 DNA reads TGTGCCAGCAGCTTGGTTTTCGGGGGCTCCTACAATGAGCAGTTCTTC.

This clonotype was recorded a few times. This chain uses TRBV2 with TRBJ2-2; no clear D. Germline values: CDR1 SNHLY, CDR2 FYNNEI. The CDR3 consists of 15 residues. With 5 bases removed from V and 1 base from J, the gap between germline ends came to 11 bases. In nucleotides, the CDR3 is TGTGCCAGCAGTCCCGGGTCCTTGAACACCGGGGAGCTGTTTTTT. Its protein is CASSPGSLNTGELFF. The full variable domain, with the rest looked up from reference TRBV2 and TRBJ2-2, is EPEVTQTPSHQVTQMGQEVILRCVPISNHLYFYWYRQILGQKVEFLVSFYNNEISEKSEIFDDQFSVERPDGSNFTLKIRSTKLEDSAMYFCASSPGSLNTGELFFGEGSRLTVL.

This clonotype was counted ten times or more. The gene calls are TRBV7-2 and TRBJ1-2; D not certain. This CDR3 region has 13 residues. Germline V CDR1 and CDR2: SGHTA, FQGNSA. The ends were cut back, 5 bases at V and 2 bases at J, with 9 bases in the middle. In DNA form, the CDR3 reads TGTGCCAGCAGCATCGACCGAAACTATGGCTACACCTTC. This encodes CASSIDRNYGYTF.

The CDR3 nucleotides read TGTGCCAGCATCCTTAGCGGGGGCGAGACCCAGTACTTC. It is translated as CASILSGGETQYF. The chain employs TRBV5-6 and TRBJ2-5; 9 bases are shared with TRBD2. With V trimmed by 6 bases and J by 5 bases, 5 bases remained unmatched. The length of the CDR3 is 13 residues. Germline V gene sequence: CDR1 SGHDT, CDR2 YYEEEE.

This clonotype was counted at least ten times. The rearrangement joins TRBV19 to TRBJ2-7, with 10 bases matching TRBD1. Germline values: CDR1 LNHDA, CDR2 SQIVND (reference sequence). This CDR3 contains 13 residues. V lost 8 bases and J lost 2; bases outside the gene matches: 3. The CDR3 DNA reads as TGTGCCAGTGCCGGGACAGGGGCCTACGAGCAGTACTTC. It yields the protein CASAGTGAYEQYF.

In this sample, this clonotype turned up many times. This chain joins TRBV20-1 and TRBJ2-1; 15 bases map to TRBD2. Germline V gene lookup returns CDR1 DFQATT and CDR2 SNEGSKA (reference sequence). The J segment lost 8 bases and the V segment lost 5 bases, leaving 7 bases of the junction unmatched. The CDR3 length is 15 residues. CDR3 sequence: CSALRTSGRAYEQFF. The CDR3 region has the DNA TGCAGTGCTCTCCGGACTAGCGGGAGGGCTTATGAGCAGTTCTTC.

This clonotype was recorded many times. The chain is built from TRBV7-9 and TRBJ1-4; D is possibly TRBD1 (5 bases). With 3 bases removed from V and 9 bases from J, the gap between germline ends came to 11 bases. The CDR3 extends over 13 amino acids. Per germline, CDR1 SEHNR and CDR2 FQNEAQ (reference sequence). The DNA of the CDR3 is TGTGCCAGCAGCTTCCATCCAGGGCAAAAACTGTTTTTT. Its protein product is CASSFHPGQKLFF.

This clonotype was recorded many times. The rearrangement uses TRBV7-9 and TRBJ2-1; a possible D gene is TRBD2 (6 bases). V was pared by 8 bases and J by 4 bases, with 12 bases between. Per germline, CDR1 SEHNR and CDR2 FQNEAQ (reference sequence). The CDR3 runs 13 residues. The CDR3 nucleotides are TGTGCCAGCGTTAGCGGAAGTTACAATGAGCAGTTCTTC. Its protein product is CASVSGSYNEQFF.

The V and J genes are TRBV5-1 and TRBJ2-1, with 11 bases lining up with TRBD2. The V gene's germline CDR1 is SGHRS and CDR2 YFSETQ. CDR3 length: 16 residues. The V segment lost 4 bases and the J segment 9 bases; nucleotides outside the gene matches: 12. This CDR3 reads CASSPGTSGTRSEQFF. CDR3 DNA sequence: TGCGCCAGCAGCCCCGGGACTAGCGGCACCAGGAGTGAGCAGTTCTTC.

The chain couples TRBV18 to TRBJ1-4, with unresolved D. Trimming removed 5 bases from V and 0 bases from J, with 10 bases in between. The germline CDR1 and CDR2 sequences are KGHSH and LQKENI. The CDR3 is 15 residues long. This CDR3 is CASSSKAATNEKLFF. As DNA, the CDR3 is TGTGCCAGCTCAAGTAAGGCTGCAACTAATGAAAAACTGTTTTTT.

V gene TRBV12-3 or TRBV12-4 combines with J gene TRBJ2-3; the match to TRBD2 covers 13 bases. Losses at the gene ends were 6 bases for V and 4 bases for J; bases not matched to a gene: 4. CDR3 length: 15 residues. The CDR3 loop reads CASRVGLAGADTQYF. The DNA for the CDR3 is TGTGCCAGCAGGGTCGGACTAGCGGGAGCAGATACGCAGTATTTT.

The chain links TRBV12-5 to TRBJ1-1; 7 bases match TRBD1. Per germline, CDR1 LGHNT and CDR2 FRNRAP. V was clipped by 5 bases and J by 4 bases; unmatched bases: 7. CDR3 length: 14 amino acids. In nucleotides, the CDR3 is TGTGCTAGTGGTCTAACGACAGGGCCCACTGAAGCTTTCTTT. Amino acid sequence: CASGLTTGPTEAFF.

This clonotype was recorded at least ten times. This chain uses TRBV19 with TRBJ2-3, with D perhaps TRBD2 (5 bases). Trimming pared 7 bases from V and 1 base from J, leaving 12 bases between. In germline, CDR1 is LNHDA, CDR2 SQIVND (reference sequence). The CDR3 loop spans 14 amino acids. CDR3 protein: CASKWGEGTDTQYF. Written as DNA, the CDR3 is TGTGCCAGTAAGTGGGGAGAGGGCACAGATACGCAGTATTTT.

This clonotype was counted at least ten times. The gene calls are TRBV6-2 or TRBV6-3 and TRBJ1-5; weak D call: TRBD1 (6 bases). The CDR3 length is 13 residues. V was pared by 8 bases and J by 7 bases, with 15 bases between. Per the germline V gene, CDR1 is MNHEY and CDR2 is SVGEGT. CDR3 amino acids: CASGNGGGQPQHF. DNA of the CDR3: TGTGCCAGCGGGAACGGGGGGGGCCAGCCCCAGCATTTT.

Written as DNA, the CDR3 is TGTGCCAGTAGCGAGGTGGGGTGGCAGCCCCAGCATTTT. Translation: CASSEVGWQPQHF. The genes are TRBV19 and TRBJ1-5; D unresolved. The V end lost 6 bases, the J end lost 7 bases, and 13 bases lay between the germline ends. Germline V gives CDR1 LNHDA, CDR2 SQIVND (reference sequence). This CDR3 spans 13 amino acids. The whole variable domain, remainder taken from reference TRBV19 and TRBJ1-5, is DGGITQSPKYLFRKEGQNVTLSCEQNLNHDAMYWYRQDPGQGLRLIYYSQIVNDFQKGDIAEGYSVSREKKESFPLTVTSAQKNPTAFYLCASSEVGWQPQHFGDGTRLSIL.

The chain is built from TRBV7-3 and TRBJ1-5; tentatively, D is TRBD1 (5 bases). The germline V and J ends were trimmed by 7 bases and 0 bases, with 16 bases remaining between them. Germline lookup yields CDR1 SGHTA and CDR2 FQGTGA. The CDR3 totals 16 residues. CDR3 sequence: CASTVREDSSNQPQHF. CDR3 nucleotides: TGTGCCAGCACCGTCCGGGAAGACAGTAGCAATCAGCCCCAGCATTTT.

This clonotype was observed a handful of times. The chain employs TRBV28 and TRBJ1-2, with D unresolved. CDR3 length equals 13 residues. The germline V and J ends were trimmed by 3 bases and 10 bases, with 15 bases remaining between them. The V gene's germline CDR1 is MDHEN and CDR2 SYDVKM. CDR3 region: CASSFQQARPYTF. CDR3 bases: TGTGCCAGCAGTTTTCAGCAGGCCAGACCCTACACCTTC.

In its sample, this clonotype was seen many times. V gene TRBV7-6 combines with J gene TRBJ2-1, with D possibly called TRBD1 or TRBD2 (5 bases each). This CDR3 comprises 16 residues. Deletions cut 5 bases from V and 0 bases from J, with 14 bases between. Germline CDR1 SGHVS, CDR2 FNYEAQ. CDR3 in amino acids: CASSARGASSYNEQFF. The CDR3 DNA reads TGTGCCAGCAGCGCCCGAGGGGCGAGCTCCTACAATGAGCAGTTCTTC.

At least ten counts were recorded for this clonotype. V is TRBV12-3 or TRBV12-4 and J is TRBJ2-3, with 11 bases that match TRBD2. The CDR3 extends over 15 amino acids. Unmatched junction bases numbered 2, after V lost 6 bases and J lost 0 bases. The CDR3 spells CASRIAGGSTDTQYF. CDR3 DNA sequence: TGTGCCAGCAGGATAGCGGGAGGGAGCACAGATACGCAGTATTTT.

This clonotype was detected many times. The rearrangement uses TRBV11-2 and TRBJ2-5; D ambiguous. The CDR3 contains 16 residues. From germline, CDR1 is SGHAT and CDR2 FQNNGV. Trimming pared 0 bases from V and 1 base from J, leaving 12 bases between. CDR3 region: CASSLDRGRLQETQYF. The CDR3 nucleotides are TGTGCCAGCAGCTTAGATCGTGGGCGACTCCAAGAGACCCAGTACTTC.

In the case of this clonotype: Possible read error: a much larger clone is one base away. The CDR3 region is CGSSNLRDRGFNSPLHF. CDR3 bases: TGTGGCAGTAGCAACCTCCGGGACAGGGGCTTTAATTCACCCCTCCACTTT. This rearrangement joins TRBV19 to TRBJ1-6, with TRBD1 identical over 10 bases. The CDR3 is made up of 17 amino acids. Germline CDR1 and CDR2: LNHDA and SQIVND (reference sequence).